Listed here are 18 T cell receptor beta chains from one sample, sequenced in a study of OX40 agonist ivuxolimab in advanced cancers. Sequencing was performed with immunoSEQ multiplex PCR; in TCRdb, only in-frame clones are kept and a portion is missing. This sample carries some 81,000 clones, around nine tenths of them seen once, and the ten largest clones take under 6.5%. Here the sequenced sample was CD4+ or CD8+ T cells sorted from blood, taken in a trial of the OX40 agonist ivuxolimab. All receptors derive from an adult with an advanced solid tumor such as melanoma, head and neck, liver or kidney cancer.

The gene calls are TRBV28 and TRBJ2-7; no clear D. CDR3 size: 13 residues. Trimming removed 6 bases from V and 2 bases from J, with 11 bases in between. From germline, CDR1 is MDHEN and CDR2 SYDVKM. The CDR3 DNA reads TGTGCCAGCAGGCGACGGGTAGCCTACGAGCAGTACTTC. Protein: CASRRRVAYEQYF.

This clone was recorded only once. V usage is TRBV6-1 and J usage is TRBJ1-5; a weak D match, TRBD1 (6 bases). V lost 7 bases to trimming and J lost 3 bases, with 10 bases between them. The V gene's germline CDR1 is MNHNS and CDR2 SASEGT. The CDR3 sequence is 13 residues long. CDR3 DNA: TGTGCCAGCATTGGACAGAACAATCAGCCCCAGCATTTT. It codes for CASIGQNNQPQHF.

CDR3 region: CAISASTYEQYF. CDR3 sequence (DNA): TGTGCCATCAGCGCGAGTACCTACGAGCAGTACTTC. The rearrangement joins TRBV10-3 to TRBJ2-7; D is uncertain. V lost 6 bases and J 2 bases, leaving 8 bases between the germline ends. Germline CDR1 is ENHRY and CDR2 is SYGVKD. The CDR3 runs 12 residues.

The V call is TRBV30, the J call TRBJ1-5; the D is unclear. The V gene's germline CDR1 is GTSNPN and CDR2 SVGIG (reference sequence). The V end was cut by 0 bases, the J end by 4 bases, with 10 bases between. The CDR3 is made up of 14 amino acids. CDR3 in amino acids: CAWSVRAENQPQHF. CDR3 DNA: TGTGCCTGGAGTGTACGTGCAGAAAATCAGCCCCAGCATTTT.

The chain is built from TRBV6-6 and TRBJ1-5; 7 bases map to TRBD1. After removal of 6 bases from V and 10 bases from J, the junction contained 15 bases not matched to a gene. Germline V gene sequence: CDR1 MNHNY, CDR2 SVGAGI (reference sequence). The CDR3 totals 15 residues. CDR3 DNA sequence: TGTGCCAGCAGCCAAGGGGGCGTACGCTCGGGTCCCCAGCATTTT. It translates to CASSQGGVRSGPQHF.

This clone has just a few counts. Here the CDR3 reads CASSVGDWGNEQYF. The CDR3 DNA reads TGTGCCAGCAGCGTAGGTGATTGGGGAAACGAGCAGTACTTC. The J gene is TRBJ2-7, the V gene TRBV9; D is uncertain. V was trimmed by 0 bases and J by 5 bases, leaving 12 bases between them. This CDR3 contains 14 residues. Germline V gene sequence: CDR1 SGDLS, CDR2 YYNGEE.

This chain links TRBV5-1 with TRBJ2-3; D ambiguous. CDR3 length: 15 amino acids. Germline assignment: CDR1 SGHRS and CDR2 YFSETQ. Trimming took off 1 base at V and 1 base at J, with 10 bases between the two ends. CDR3 bases: TGCGCCAGCAGCTTGAGGAACCTAGGCACAGATACGCAGTATTTT. Residues: CASSLRNLGTDTQYF.

The J gene is TRBJ2-6, the V gene TRBV25-1; weak D call: TRBD2 (6 bases). Between the trimmed V and J ends, which lost 8 bases and 1 base, there was a span of 9 bases. The CDR3 has 14 amino acids. Germline CDR1 is MGHDK and CDR2 is SYGVNS. DNA of the CDR3: TGTGCCAGCGGACGGGAGTCTGGGGCCAACGTCCTGACTTTC. Translated, it gives CASGRESGANVLTF. The whole variable domain, filled in from reference TRBV25-1 and TRBJ2-6, reads EADIYQTPRYLVIGTGKKITLECSQTMGHDKMYWYQQDPGMELHLIHYSYGVNSTEKGDLSSESTVSRIRTEHFPLTLESARPSHTSQYLCASGRESGANVLTFGAGSRLTVL.

The J gene is TRBJ1-5, the V gene TRBV6-1, with D uncertain. With 4 bases removed from V and 2 bases from J, the gap between germline ends came to 21 bases. Germline values: CDR1 MNHNS, CDR2 SASEGT. This CDR3 comprises 18 residues. As DNA, the CDR3 is TGTGCCAGCAGTGTTGGATTTTGGGTTAGGGAAGGCAATCAGCCCCAGCATTTT. Translation gives CASSVGFWVREGNQPQHF.

The chain carries TRBV29-1 and TRBJ1-4; D gene uncertain. CDR3 length: 12 amino acids. The V gene lost 4 bases and the J gene lost 3 bases, with 6 bases spanning the gap. Germline V gene data show CDR1 as SQVTM and CDR2 as ANQGSEA. The DNA for the CDR3 is TGCAGCGTTGTCAAGTCTAATGAAAAACTGTTTTTT. Its translation: CSVVKSNEKLFF. Together with reference TRBV29-1 and TRBJ1-4, the CDR3 gives the full variable domain: SAVISQKPSRDICQRGTSLTIQCQVDSQVTMMFWYRQQPGQSLTLIATANQGSEATYESGFVIDKFPISRPNLTFSTLTVSNMSPEDSSIYLCSVVKSNEKLFFGSGTQLSVL.

This clone was picked up a small number of times. This chain joins TRBV27 and TRBJ2-7; D ambiguous. The CDR3 extends over 13 amino acids. V lost 4 bases to trimming and J lost 8 bases, with 15 bases between them. Germline CDR1 is MNHEY and CDR2 is SMNVEV (reference sequence). DNA for the CDR3: TGTGCCAGCAGTTCCGGCCACCCCGCCAAGCAGTACTTC. Translating gives CASSSGHPAKQYF.

The chain carries TRBV6-6 and TRBJ2-2, with a tentative D call TRBD2 (5 bases). This CDR3 is 12 amino acids long. Trimming cost V 6 bases and J 4 bases, with 6 bases left between them. Germline assignment: CDR1 MNHNY and CDR2 SVGAGI (reference sequence). The CDR3 nucleotides read TGTGCCAGCAGGCGGGTCACCGGGGAGCTGTTTTTT. Residues: CASRRVTGELFF.

The rearrangement joins TRBV29-1 to TRBJ1-1; D may be TRBD1 (5 bases). Trimming cost V 4 bases and J 5 bases, with 14 bases left between them. CDR1 and CDR2 (germline): SQVTM, ANQGSEA. The CDR3 sequence is 13 residues long. CDR3 nucleotides: TGCAGCGTTGTGGTGGGGGGAGATACTGAAGCTTTCTTT. Its translation is CSVVVGGDTEAFF.

The rearrangement uses TRBV6-6 and TRBJ1-2, with 8 bases that match TRBD1. CDR1 is MNHNY and CDR2 is SVGAGI in the germline V gene (reference sequence). V gave up 2 bases and J gave up 5 bases; unmatched junction bases: 1. CDR3 length: 13 residues. The CDR3 here is CASSYDRGYGYTF. The CDR3 nucleotides read TGTGCCAGCAGTTACGACAGGGGTTATGGCTACACCTTC.

This chain connects TRBV10-3 to TRBJ1-3, with D perhaps TRBD1 (5 bases). The CDR3 length is 12 residues. Germline loops: CDR1 ENHRY, CDR2 SYGVKD. Trimming removed 7 bases at V and 8 bases at J, with 12 bases between. The CDR3 DNA follows: TGTGCCATCAAGGCCCGGGACGACACCATATATTTT. Translation: CAIKARDDTIYF.

The chain recombines TRBV7-9 with TRBJ1-5; unclear D gene. The V end lost 2 bases, the J end lost 10 bases, and 9 bases lay between the germline ends. CDR3 length: 12 residues. CDR1 and CDR2 (germline): SEHNR, FQNEAQ (reference sequence). CDR3 region: CASSLSGSPQHF. The CDR3 nucleotides are TGTGCCAGCAGCTTATCTGGCAGCCCCCAGCATTTT.

The chain combines TRBV6-1 with TRBJ2-4; D is uncertain. The CDR3 is made up of 16 amino acids. V was trimmed by 2 bases and J by 7 bases, leaving 18 bases between them. Germline values: CDR1 MNHNS, CDR2 SASEGT. In DNA, the CDR3 is TGTGCCAGCAGTGAAATGTTGTCGGCGCGAAGCAACATTCAGTACTTC. It yields the protein CASSEMLSARSNIQYF.

CDR3 coding DNA: TGTGCCAGTAGTTCCCCAGGGGGGAAGAACATTCAGTACTTC. Translating gives CASSSPGGKNIQYF. The chain couples TRBV19 to TRBJ2-4; D possibly corresponds to TRBD1 (7 bases). Germline loops: CDR1 LNHDA, CDR2 SQIVND (reference sequence). The CDR3 runs to 14 residues. The germline V and J ends were trimmed by 5 bases and 7 bases, with 15 bases remaining between them.